The 7 T cell receptor beta chains below were found in one sample sequenced in a study of cytomegalovirus exposure and HLA in healthy donors. PCR was performed using 60 Vbeta and 13 Jbeta primers. Only in-frame clones appear in the TCRdb table, and some are missing; sequencing was by immunoSEQ multiplex PCR. The sample has about 230,000 clones; around 88% are singletons. The sequencing sample was made of PBMCs. The origin of the receptors is a woman between 18 and 30 years old in good health and CMV-seronegative.

The rearrangement uses TRBV10-2 and TRBJ2-2; D might be TRBD2 (5 bases). Germline CDR1 and CDR2: WSHSY and SAAADI. The CDR3 sequence is 12 residues long. Trimming took off 4 bases at V and 7 bases at J, with 7 bases between the two ends. The DNA for the CDR3 is TGCGCCAGCAGTGTTGCGGGCGGGGAGCTGTTTTTT. Translating gives CASSVAGGELFF.

As regards this clone: One junction end disagrees with the germline gene, perhaps due to a read error. The rearrangement uses TRBV19 and TRBJ2-2; 9 positions agree with TRBD1. This CDR3 spans 17 amino acids. Germline loops: CDR1 LNHDA, CDR2 SQIVND (reference sequence). CDR3 in amino acids: CASNINRGRSPTGELFF. The CDR3 DNA reads as TGTGCCAGTAATATAAACAGGGGGCGAAGTCCCACCGGGGAGCTGTTTTTT.

The rearrangement links TRBV19 to TRBJ2-6, with D possibly being TRBD2 (6 bases). Germline V gives CDR1 LNHDA, CDR2 SQIVND (reference sequence). The germline V and J ends were trimmed by 7 bases and 4 bases, with 11 bases remaining between them. The CDR3 length is 14 residues. The CDR3 DNA reads as TGTGCCAGTAAGGAGGGGACCGGGGCCAACGTCCTGACTTTC. It is translated as CASKEGTGANVLTF.

The chain has TRBV6-5 and TRBJ1-2, with TRBD1 matching over 8 bases. Germline V gene lookup returns CDR1 MNHEY and CDR2 SVGAGI. V trimming: 6 bases; J trimming: 2 bases; junction bases outside the gene matches: 5. This CDR3 spans 14 amino acids. The DNA for the CDR3 is TGTGCCAGCAGAGGGACAGGCTCAAACTATGGCTACACCTTC. Its protein product is CASRGTGSNYGYTF.

This chain uses TRBV2 with TRBJ2-2, with TRBD1 as a possible D gene (5 bases). The V end lost 4 bases, the J end lost 4 bases, and 10 bases lay between the germline ends. Germline CDR1 is SNHLY and CDR2 is FYNNEI. CDR3 length: 14 residues. CDR3 residues: CASSAFRGTGELFF. As DNA, the CDR3 is TGTGCCAGCAGTGCATTTAGGGGCACCGGGGAGCTGTTTTTT.

V and J are TRBV7-6 and TRBJ1-2; 7 bases map to TRBD1. Germline V CDR1 and CDR2: SGHVS, FNYEAQ. The CDR3 totals 15 residues. V shed 4 bases, J shed 4 bases, and the junction held 9 bases outside the gene matches. The DNA for the CDR3 is TGTGCCAGCAGCTCACACAGGGGACAATCCTATGGCTACACCTTC. Translating gives CASSSHRGQSYGYTF.

The chain links TRBV6-5 to TRBJ1-1; no clear D. Germline loops: CDR1 MNHEY, CDR2 SVGAGI. CDR3 length: 13 residues. V lost 2 bases and J 4 bases, leaving 8 bases between the germline ends. The CDR3 nucleotides read TGTGCCAGCAGTTACATATCCCTCACTGAAGCTTTCTTT. It encodes CASSYISLTEAFF.